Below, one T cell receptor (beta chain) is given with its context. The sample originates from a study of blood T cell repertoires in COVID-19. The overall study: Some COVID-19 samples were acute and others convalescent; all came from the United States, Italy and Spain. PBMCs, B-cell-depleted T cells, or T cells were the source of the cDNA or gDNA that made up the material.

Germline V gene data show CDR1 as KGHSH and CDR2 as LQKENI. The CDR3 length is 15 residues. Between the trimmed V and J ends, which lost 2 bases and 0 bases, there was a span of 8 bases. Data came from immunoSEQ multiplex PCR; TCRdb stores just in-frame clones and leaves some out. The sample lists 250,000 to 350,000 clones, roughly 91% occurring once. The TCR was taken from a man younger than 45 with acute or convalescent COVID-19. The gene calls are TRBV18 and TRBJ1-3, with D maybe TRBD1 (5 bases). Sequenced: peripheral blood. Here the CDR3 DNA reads TGTGCCAGCTCACCAGGGGCGAGCTCTGGAAACACCATATATTTT. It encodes CASSPGASSGNTIYF.